The 24 T cell receptor beta chains below come from one sample, sequenced in a study of Graves' ophthalmopathy and Graves' hyperthyroidism. Beta-chain TCR CDR3 regions were amplified from RNA transcripts. Second-round multiplex PCR came after a first-round RT-PCR that employed HTBI primers. TCRdb re-called the multiplex PCR reads through MiXCR, storing one row per CDR3 protein. The data hold about 410,000 distinct CDR3 sequences, with approximately 20% observed a single time. Sequenced: peripheral blood. The receptor source for this set is a woman under 30 with Graves' ophthalmopathy.

This clonotype showed up many times. The V call is TRBV7-8, the J call TRBJ1-1; 8 nucleotides agree with TRBD1. Germline V lookup: CDR1 SGHVS, CDR2 FQNEAQ. This CDR3 is built from 14 residues. Trimming took 8 bases from V and 4 from J; bases not matched to a gene: 9. CDR3 residues: CASRTGYIGTEAFF. The CDR3 nucleotides are TGTGCCAGCCGGACAGGGTACATTGGCACTGAAGCTTTCTTT.

In its sample, this clonotype was seen many times. V is TRBV4-2 and J is TRBJ1-2, with D hard to call. The germline CDR1 and CDR2 sequences are LGHNA and YNFKEQ. The V end lost 0 bases, the J end lost 4 bases, and 9 bases lay between the germline ends. CDR3 size: 14 residues. CDR3 loop: CASSQDADPYGYTF. In nucleotides, the CDR3 is TGTGCCAGCAGCCAAGATGCCGACCCCTATGGCTACACCTTC.

This clonotype was counted ten times or more. The chain employs TRBV6-5 and TRBJ2-7; D gene unclear. V lost 4 bases and J 0 bases, leaving 13 bases between the germline ends. Germline V CDR1 and CDR2: MNHEY, SVGAGI. The CDR3 contains 15 residues. The CDR3: CASSSPFGSSYEQYF. CDR3 DNA sequence: TGTGCCAGCAGTTCCCCCTTTGGCAGCTCCTACGAGCAGTACTTC.

Many counts were recorded for this clonotype. This chain connects TRBV28 to TRBJ2-7; D gene ambiguous. The germline V gene encodes CDR1 MDHEN and CDR2 SYDVKM. V gave up 7 bases and J gave up 4 bases, with 14 bases separating them. CDR3 length: 13 residues. The CDR3 coding sequence is TGTGCCAGCATGGCTAGTGGGGTTTACGAGCAGTACTTC. This codes for CASMASGVYEQYF.

This clonotype was seen ten or more times. This chain connects TRBV4-1 to TRBJ2-2; TRBD2 matches at 11 bases. Unmatched junction bases numbered 4, after V lost 4 bases and J lost 0 bases. The CDR3 totals 17 residues. Germline CDR1 is MGHRA and CDR2 is YSYEKL. This CDR3 is CASSLGLAGPNTGELFF. The CDR3 coding sequence is TGCGCCAGCAGCCTAGGACTAGCGGGCCCGAACACCGGGGAGCTGTTTTTT.

This clonotype has ten or more counts. V gene TRBV7-4 combines with J gene TRBJ2-6, with 7 bases that match TRBD1. Losses at the gene ends were 2 bases for V and 5 bases for J; bases not matched to a gene: 15. Germline CDR1 is SGHVT and CDR2 is SQSDAQ. This CDR3 comprises 19 residues. The CDR3 loop is CASSLRPGTDFLWANVLTF. The CDR3 region has the DNA TGTGCCAGCAGCTTACGTCCCGGGACAGATTTCCTCTGGGCCAACGTCCTGACTTTC. The full variable domain, completed using reference TRBV7-4 and TRBJ2-6, is GAGVSQSPRYKVAKRGRDVALRCDSISGHVTLYWYRQTLGQGSEVLTYSQSDAQRDKSGRPSGRFSAERPERSVSTLKIQRTEQGDSAVYLCASSLRPGTDFLWANVLTFGAGSRLTVL.

This clonotype was seen at least ten times. The chain couples TRBV6-1 to TRBJ1-1; 7 nucleotides line up with TRBD1. The CDR3 loop spans 15 amino acids. V was pared by 6 bases and J by 6 bases, with 13 bases of the junction left unmatched. Germline V lookup: CDR1 MNHNS, CDR2 SASEGT. As DNA, the CDR3 is TGTGCCAGCAGGGGGAGGACAGGAAAGAGCGCTGAAGCTTTCTTT. It yields the protein CASRGRTGKSAEAFF.

This clonotype was counted at least ten times. The chain is built from TRBV6-5 and TRBJ2-2; 8 bases match TRBD2. The V and J ends lost 0 bases and 5 bases, in that order; junction bases with no gene match: 5. Germline CDR1 is MNHEY and CDR2 is SVGAGI. The CDR3 runs 16 residues. CDR3 region: CASSYSSGGGTGELFF. The CDR3 bases are TGTGCCAGCAGTTACTCTTCGGGAGGGGGGACCGGGGAGCTGTTTTTT.

This clonotype was seen many times. The V call is TRBV20-1, the J call TRBJ2-5, with a possible D match to TRBD2 (5 bases). This CDR3 is 12 amino acids long. Germline V CDR1 and CDR2: DFQATT, SNEGSKA (reference sequence). Trimming cost V 5 bases and J 9 bases, with 16 bases left between them. As DNA, the CDR3 is TGCAGTGCTCCCAGCGGTATCGAGGCCCAGTACTTC. It is translated as CSAPSGIEAQYF.

This clonotype has a count of ten or more. The chain is built from TRBV20-1 and TRBJ2-4; D not certain. CDR1 and CDR2 from the germline V gene are DFQATT and SNEGSKA (reference sequence). The V end lost 3 bases, the J end lost 1 base, and 10 bases lay between the germline ends. The CDR3 has 14 amino acids. In nucleotides, the CDR3 is TGCAGTGCTAGTGACAATATGGCCAAAAACATTCAGTACTTC. It encodes CSASDNMAKNIQYF.

This clonotype was detected ten times or more. At one of its ends the junction is not consistent with the germline gene, which may arise from a read error. The V gene is TRBV24-1, the J gene TRBJ2-7; 9 nucleotides align to TRBD1. The CDR3 is made up of 14 amino acids. Germline CDR1 and CDR2: KGHDR and SFDVKD. DNA of the CDR3: TGTGCCACGAGTGACGCGGGACAGGGAGGCGAGCAGTACTTC. This sequence encodes CATSDAGQGGEQYF.

This clonotype was recorded at least ten times. V gene TRBV6-5 combines with J gene TRBJ1-3, with 11 bases aligning to TRBD1. Germline CDR1 reads MNHEY; CDR2 reads SVGAGI. With V trimmed by 5 bases and J by 4 bases, 4 bases remained unmatched. The CDR3 consists of 15 residues. CDR3 residues: CASSPDRGHGNTIYF. For the CDR3, the DNA is TGTGCCAGCAGTCCGGACAGGGGGCACGGAAACACCATATATTTT.

This clonotype appeared many times. V gene TRBV30 combines with J gene TRBJ2-4; no firm D call. This CDR3 is 11 amino acids long. V was cut by 5 bases and J by 2 bases, with 4 bases left in between. Germline V gene data show CDR1 as GTSNPN and CDR2 as SVGIG (reference sequence). The CDR3 bases are TGTGCCTGGGACACCAAAAACATTCAGTACTTC. Residues: CAWDTKNIQYF.

This clonotype was recorded many times. The chain combines TRBV20-1 with TRBJ2-7; 8 bases match TRBD2. V was clipped by 6 bases and J by 0 bases; unmatched bases: 7. The CDR3 runs 14 residues. Germline V CDR1 and CDR2: DFQATT, SNEGSKA (reference sequence). The CDR3 reads CSAQSGSSSYEQYF. CDR3 DNA: TGCAGTGCCCAAAGCGGGAGCAGCTCCTACGAGCAGTACTTC.

This clonotype showed up many times. The chain uses TRBV7-9 and TRBJ1-2, with D possibly TRBD1 on 5 matching bases. The CDR3 totals 17 residues. CDR1 is SEHNR and CDR2 is FQNEAQ in the germline V gene (reference sequence). Deletions cut 2 bases from V and 5 bases from J, with 21 bases between. CDR3 protein: CASSLSETEETRYGYTF. In DNA form, the CDR3 reads TGTGCCAGCAGCTTATCGGAGACAGAGGAAACAAGATATGGCTACACCTTC.

The chain employs TRBV6-1 and TRBJ1-1; TRBD1 matches at 9 bases. The germline CDR1 and CDR2 sequences are MNHNS and SASEGT. The V segment lost 6 bases and the J segment 3 bases; nucleotides outside the gene matches: 11. The CDR3 sequence is 16 residues long. The CDR3 nucleotides are TGTGCCAGCAGGCCGAGGGGGACAGGGCGGGACACTGAAGCTTTCTTT. This encodes CASRPRGTGRDTEAFF.

This clonotype has a count of ten or more. CDR3 residues: CASSTGQYYNSPLHF. The CDR3 DNA reads as TGTGCCAGCAGCACGGGACAGTATTATAATTCACCCCTCCACTTT. The J gene is TRBJ1-6, the V gene TRBV6-1, with 7 positions matching TRBD1. The V and J ends lost 6 bases and 4 bases, in that order; junction bases with no gene match: 6. Germline CDR1 and CDR2: MNHNS and SASEGT. The length of the CDR3 is 15 residues.

This clonotype was seen once. This chain links TRBV19 with TRBJ2-7; D call uncertain. The CDR3 length is 14 residues. Germline assignment: CDR1 LNHDA and CDR2 SQIVND (reference sequence). Trimming shortened V by 6 bases and J by 3 bases, and 15 bases separated the two germline ends. The CDR3 sequence is CASRRTSVGYEQYF. The CDR3 DNA follows: TGTGCCAGTAGACGTACGTCCGTGGGCTACGAGCAGTACTTC.

V and J are TRBV7-3 and TRBJ2-5; TRBD2 agrees at 8 bases. There are 17 residues in the CDR3. Trimming at V came to 1 base and at J to 5 bases, leaving 12 bases not matched to a gene. Germline CDR1 and CDR2: SGHTA and FQGTGA. In DNA, the CDR3 is TGTGCCAGCAGCTTAATCTACCCGGGAGGGCCCGCGGAGACCCAGTACTTC. Translation: CASSLIYPGGPAETQYF.

There are many counts of this clonotype. The chain combines TRBV5-5 with TRBJ1-5; D not certain. V was cut by 5 bases and J by 3 bases, with 15 bases left in between. There are 15 residues in the CDR3. CDR1 is SGHKS, CDR2 YYEKEE, per germline (reference sequence). The CDR3 here is CASRFGPFPNQPQHF. The CDR3 nucleotides are TGTGCCAGCAGATTCGGGCCTTTTCCCAATCAGCCCCAGCATTTT.

This clonotype was picked up many times. The rearrangement joins TRBV24-1 to TRBJ2-7; D uncertain. The CDR3 covers 12 residues. Germline V gene data show CDR1 as KGHDR and CDR2 as SFDVKD. V dropped 3 bases and J dropped 1 base, with 3 bases sitting between them. The CDR3 DNA reads TGTGCCACCAGTGATGAGTCCTACGAGCAGTACTTC. Translation: CATSDESYEQYF.

This clonotype was counted a few times. The CDR3 reads CASRLDRVRNTEAFF. The DNA of the CDR3 is TGTGCCAGCAGGCTAGACAGGGTAAGGAACACTGAAGCTTTCTTT. The gene calls are TRBV28 and TRBJ1-1; TRBD1 matches 7 bases. This CDR3 comprises 15 residues. V was clipped by 6 bases and J by 1 base; unmatched bases: 8. Per the germline V gene, CDR1 is MDHEN and CDR2 is SYDVKM.

This clonotype was found many times. The chain links TRBV6-5 to TRBJ2-7; no definite D call. The CDR3 totals 13 residues. Germline V CDR1 and CDR2: MNHEY, SVGAGI. Trimming shortened V by 0 bases and J by 6 bases, and 9 bases separated the two germline ends. CDR3 in amino acids: CASSYSVLVEQYF. The CDR3 DNA sequence: TGTGCCAGCAGTTACTCCGTCCTGGTCGAGCAGTACTTC.

This clonotype was observed many times. The rearrangement links TRBV20-1 to TRBJ2-7; a possible D gene is TRBD2 (6 bases). Trimming stripped 0 bases from V and 3 bases from J, with 15 bases between. The CDR3 is 15 residues long. Germline V gene data show CDR1 as DFQATT and CDR2 as SNEGSKA (reference sequence). CDR3 loop: CSAREARRGNYEQYF. CDR3 coding DNA: TGCAGTGCTAGAGAAGCTCGGAGGGGAAACTACGAGCAGTACTTC.